This T cell receptor (beta chain) was obtained from a study of blood T cell repertoires in COVID-19. About the study: Samples taken during acute and convalescent COVID-19 were collected in the United States, Italy and Spain. T cells, B-cell-depleted T cells, or PBMCs supplied cDNA or gDNA.

The CDR3 contains 15 residues. V lost 0 bases, J lost 2 bases, and 4 bases stayed unmatched. Germline loops: CDR1 MNHEY, CDR2 SVGAGI. As originally analysed: Reference gene primer amplification gave nucleated cell count estimates. Profiled with immunoSEQ multiplex PCR; TCRdb holds only in-frame clones, not every one. V and J calls and clone size are those listed in that table; D and trimming were worked out from the DNA. The sample records 250,000 to 350,000 clones, approximately 89% being singletons. This receptor was obtained from a woman aged 55-69 years with acute or convalescent COVID-19. The chain recombines TRBV6-5 with TRBJ2-7; TRBD2 matches 7 bases. The specimen was peripheral blood. The CDR3 DNA reads TGTGCCAGCAGTTACTCTGGGGGGGTTACCTACGAGCAGTACTTC. Encoded protein: CASSYSGGVTYEQYF.